Following are 23 T cell receptor beta chains from one sample sequenced in a study of T cells in localized non-small cell lung cancer. Produced via immunoSEQ multiplex PCR; TCRdb's table is partial and in-frame only. The table lists 50,000 to 70,000 clones, more than 85% of them singletons. Specimen: peripheral blood, collected before any cancer treatment. The receptors originated from a man aged 40 to 69 with stage I lung adenocarcinoma.

V usage is TRBV5-1 and J usage is TRBJ2-3; D assignment may be TRBD1 or TRBD2 (5 bases each). The CDR3 sequence is 15 residues long. CDR1 and CDR2 (germline): SGHRS, YFSETQ. The V end lost 5 bases, the J end lost 6 bases, and 19 bases lay between the germline ends. The CDR3 region is CASSLRDGGTDTQYF. The CDR3 nucleotides read TGCGCCAGCAGTTTACGGGACGGTGGGACCGATACGCAGTATTTT.

The chain has TRBV2 and TRBJ2-4; 14 bases align to TRBD2. Unmatched junction bases numbered 6, after V lost 3 bases and J lost 5 bases. The V gene's germline CDR1 is SNHLY and CDR2 FYNNEI. The CDR3 runs to 17 residues. The CDR3 reads CASSEQPGLAGENIQYF. For the CDR3, the DNA is TGTGCCAGCAGTGAGCAACCGGGACTAGCGGGAGAAAACATTCAGTACTTC.

The chain is built from TRBV2 and TRBJ1-2, with D maybe TRBD1 (5 bases). Trimming removed 7 bases from V and 6 bases from J, with 15 bases in between. The length of the CDR3 is 13 residues. The germline V gene has CDR1 SNHLY and CDR2 FYNNEI. The CDR3 DNA is TGTGCCAGCAAGGGACTTTTAAGGGATGGCTACACCTTC. Its protein is CASKGLLRDGYTF. The full variable domain, with the rest looked up from reference TRBV2 and TRBJ1-2, is EPEVTQTPSHQVTQMGQEVILRCVPISNHLYFYWYRQILGQKVEFLVSFYNNEISEKSEIFDDQFSVERPDGSNFTLKIRSTKLEDSAMYFCASKGLLRDGYTFGSGTRLTVV.

The chain carries TRBV6-5 and TRBJ2-1, with TRBD2 matching 12 bases. CDR1 and CDR2 from the germline V gene are MNHEY and SVGAGI. V lost 0 bases and J lost 10; bases outside the gene matches: 7. The CDR3 extends over 16 amino acids. In DNA form, the CDR3 reads TGTGCCAGCAGTTACTCGAGCGCTAGCGGGGGGGGAGAGCAGTTCTTC. It encodes CASSYSSASGGGEQFF.

V gene TRBV7-8 combines with J gene TRBJ2-7, with D unclear. Germline V CDR1 and CDR2: SGHVS, FQNEAQ. This CDR3 spans 11 amino acids. The germline V and J ends were trimmed by 3 bases and 6 bases, with 6 bases remaining between them. The CDR3 region has the DNA TGTGCCAGCAGCTTGGCGGCCGAGCAGTACTTC. Amino acids: CASSLAAEQYF.

This clone was observed once. J is TRBJ1-3 and V is TRBV6-1; unclear D gene. CDR1 is MNHNS and CDR2 is SASEGT in the germline V gene. This CDR3 comprises 15 residues. V was cut by 5 bases and J by 0 bases, with 11 bases left in between. The DNA for the CDR3 is TGTGCCAGCAGTTCACCTAGGAGCTCTGGAAACACCATATATTTT. It encodes CASSSPRSSGNTIYF.

This clone was counted between two and nine times. Here the CDR3 reads CAWSRGVQETQYF. DNA of the CDR3: TGTGCCTGGAGTAGGGGGGTCCAAGAGACCCAGTACTTC. This chain links TRBV30 with TRBJ2-5; D possibly uses TRBD1 or TRBD2 (6 bases each). Germline V CDR1 and CDR2: GTSNPN, SVGIG (reference sequence). The CDR3 is made up of 13 amino acids. Deletions cut 2 bases from V and 1 base from J, with 8 bases between. The variable domain in full, with the rest retrieved from reference TRBV30 and TRBJ2-5, is SQTIHQWPATLVQPVGSPLSLECTVEGTSNPNLYWYRQAAGRGLQLLFYSVGIGQISSEVPQNLSASRPQDRQFILSSKKLLLSDSGFYLCAWSRGVQETQYFGPGTRLLVL.

The V and J genes are TRBV30 and TRBJ1-1, with TRBD1 matching over 8 bases. The ends lost 1 base at V and 5 bases at J; junction bases unmatched: 3. Germline lookup yields CDR1 GTSNPN and CDR2 SVGIG (reference sequence). This CDR3 contains 13 residues. CDR3 in DNA: TGTGCCTGGAGTGCCCGACAGGGGACTGAAGCTTTCTTT. As protein: CAWSARQGTEAFF.

Comments on this clone: Other DNA sequences of this sample code for an identical CDR3. This chain joins TRBV2 and TRBJ2-7; no firm D call. Germline assignment: CDR1 SNHLY and CDR2 FYNNEI. This CDR3 is built from 12 residues. V lost 6 bases, J lost 0 bases, and 6 bases lay in between. The CDR3 region has the DNA TGTGCCAGCAGCTATAGCTCCTACGAGCAGTACTTC. It specifies CASSYSSYEQYF.

In DNA, the CDR3 is TGTGCCAGCAGTTTATGGGTCAACTCTGGAAACACCATATATTTT. Its translation is CASSLWVNSGNTIYF. The gene calls are TRBV28 and TRBJ1-3; D is undetermined. This CDR3 contains 15 residues. The germline V gene encodes CDR1 MDHEN and CDR2 SYDVKM. The ends were cut back, 0 bases at V and 0 bases at J, with 6 bases in the middle.

V is TRBV19 and J is TRBJ2-2; a weak D match, TRBD2 (6 bases). The CDR3 totals 15 residues. Germline-derived CDR1 and CDR2 are LNHDA and SQIVND (reference sequence). Trimming pared 6 bases from V and 4 bases from J, leaving 15 bases between. CDR3 sequence: CASSGRIGSTGELFF. For the CDR3, the DNA is TGTGCCAGTAGCGGGAGAATAGGAAGCACCGGGGAGCTGTTTTTT.

This rearrangement joins TRBV29-1 to TRBJ2-2; possibly TRBD2 for D (6 bases). Germline values: CDR1 SQVTM, CDR2 ANQGSEA. V lost 2 bases and J lost 6, with 10 bases in between. The CDR3 sequence is 13 residues long. The CDR3 DNA follows: TGCAGCGTTGAAATCCGGAGGGCCGGGGAGCTGTTTTTT. Amino acid sequence: CSVEIRRAGELFF.

This rearrangement joins TRBV4-1 to TRBJ1-3; D call uncertain. V lost 3 bases and J lost 0, with 12 bases in between. Per the germline V gene, CDR1 is MGHRA and CDR2 is YSYEKL. This CDR3 has 16 residues. CDR3 sequence: CASSQTVGSSGNTIYF. The CDR3, as DNA: TGCGCCAGCAGCCAGACGGTCGGCAGCTCTGGAAACACCATATATTTT.

The chain couples TRBV6-1 to TRBJ1-4; a weak D match, TRBD1 (5 bases). The CDR3 consists of 12 residues. Germline CDR1 is MNHNS and CDR2 is SASEGT. The germline V and J ends were trimmed by 5 bases and 6 bases, with 7 bases remaining between them. The DNA for the CDR3 is TGTGCCAGCAGTCCGACAGATGAAAAACTGTTTTTT. It encodes CASSPTDEKLFF.

V usage is TRBV4-3 and J usage is TRBJ2-5; 7 positions agree with TRBD2. Judging by the DNA end, TRBJ2-7 fits better; the J call may be wrong. Germline CDR1 is LGHNA and CDR2 is YSLEER. The CDR3 is 15 amino acids. This chain's CDR3 is CASSQVTGGPYEQYF. Written as DNA, the CDR3 is TGCGCCAGCAGCCAAGTGACGGGAGGACCCTACGAGCAGTACTTC.

V usage is TRBV19 and J usage is TRBJ2-1; the D gene is possibly TRBD1 (6 bases). The CDR3 consists of 15 residues. Germline loops: CDR1 LNHDA, CDR2 SQIVND (reference sequence). Deletions cut 5 bases from V and 7 bases from J, with 18 bases between. The CDR3 here is CASSLTRYQGNEQFF. The CDR3 DNA reads as TGTGCCAGTAGTCTGACCCGTTATCAGGGGAATGAGCAGTTCTTC.

V usage is TRBV18 and J usage is TRBJ2-7; D possibly corresponds to TRBD1 (6 bases). The germline V gene has CDR1 KGHSH and CDR2 LQKENI. V was cut by 4 bases and J by 7 bases, with 14 bases left in between. This CDR3 contains 13 residues. The DNA of the CDR3 is TGTGCCAGCTCACTCCTCTCAGGGGAAGAGCAGTACTTC. This encodes CASSLLSGEEQYF.

The chain employs TRBV6-6 and TRBJ2-1, with 9 positions matching TRBD2. Looked up from germline, CDR1 is MNHNY and CDR2 is SVGAGI (reference sequence). This CDR3 has 15 residues. V was pared by 0 bases and J by 6 bases, with 3 bases of the junction left unmatched. CDR3 in amino acids: CASSYSTSGSNEQFF. CDR3 coding DNA: TGTGCCAGCAGTTACTCGACTAGCGGCTCCAATGAGCAGTTCTTC.

Only a few counts were recorded for this clone. The rearrangement joins TRBV4-1 to TRBJ2-1; D gene uncertain. Germline CDR1 MGHRA, CDR2 YSYEKL. V shed 0 bases and J shed 0 bases, with 15 bases lying between them. The CDR3 runs 18 residues. The CDR3 coding sequence is TGCGCCAGCAGCCAAGAATCCCTTGGTGGGATCTCCTACAATGAGCAGTTCTTC. Translated, it gives CASSQESLGGISYNEQFF.

The V and J genes are TRBV4-1 and TRBJ2-3; D remains ambiguous. The CDR3 is 16 amino acids. V was pared by 3 bases and J by 4 bases, with 17 bases between. Germline CDR1 reads MGHRA; CDR2 reads YSYEKL. The chain's CDR3 is CASSHPRRGSADTQYF. CDR3 DNA: TGCGCCAGCAGCCACCCACGTAGAGGTTCGGCAGATACGCAGTATTTT.

CDR3 DNA sequence: TGTGCCAGCAGCTTTCCGGGACAGGGGGCCCGTGAGCAGTTCTTC. This codes for CASSFPGQGAREQFF. This chain joins TRBV7-9 and TRBJ2-1, with 12 bases fitting TRBD1. Germline V lookup: CDR1 SEHNR, CDR2 FQNEAQ (reference sequence). The V segment lost 3 bases and the J segment 9 bases; nucleotides outside the gene matches: 6. This CDR3 is built from 15 residues.

The rearrangement joins TRBV6-6 to TRBJ2-7, with unresolved D. Germline assignment: CDR1 MNHNY and CDR2 SVGAGI (reference sequence). The CDR3 is 13 amino acids. The V end lost 0 bases, the J end lost 3 bases, and 6 bases lay between the germline ends. CDR3 nucleotides: TGTGCCAGCAGTTACTCCCGCGGCTACGAGCAGTACTTC. Its protein is CASSYSRGYEQYF.

V usage is TRBV9 and J usage is TRBJ2-7; D call uncertain. Germline lookup yields CDR1 SGDLS and CDR2 YYNGEE. The CDR3 consists of 14 residues. Trimming left V 0 bases short and J 6 bases short, with 13 bases between. CDR3 sequence reads: CASSVEVDVGEQYF. Written as DNA, the CDR3 is TGTGCCAGCAGCGTAGAAGTTGACGTTGGCGAGCAGTACTTC. Looking up the rest from reference TRBV9 and TRBJ2-7 gives the full variable domain: DSGVTQTPKHLITATGQRVTLRCSPRSGDLSVYWYQQSLDQGLQFLIQYYNGEERAKGNILERFSAQQFPDLHSELNLSSLELGDSALYFCASSVEVDVGEQYFGPGTRLTVT.